The clone carrying this TCR beta chain was seen many times. What it recognizes is unknown. Time point: technical triplicate 3. The CDR3 consists of 11 residues. Trimming removed 5 bases from V and 9 bases from J, with 8 bases in between. Looked up from germline, CDR1 is SGHTA and CDR2 is FQGTGA. The data were taken from a study of neurological immune-mediated disorders. Notes on the study in general: Expanded clones shared no CDR3 amino acid sequences across subjects, suggesting private repertoires in all groups.

5'RACE generated cDNA with 10-nucleotide random UMIs. Using its own MiXCR run on the 5' RACE reads, TCRdb lists one record per CDR3 protein. The sample includes about 44,000 distinct CDR3 sequences, roughly 21% seen only once; the top ten take almost 4.5%. This TCR was sampled from a man aged 60-69 years with HTLV-1-associated myelopathy (HAM/TSP). The chain has TRBV7-3 and TRBJ2-1; maybe TRBD2 (5 bases). The sequencing sample was made of PBMCs. The CDR3 spells CASSPSLEQFF. CDR3 in DNA: TGTGCCAGCAGCCCTAGCCTTGAGCAGTTCTTC.